This T cell receptor beta chain stems from a study of glioma-infiltrating T cells after dendritic cell vaccination. The overall study: Autologous tumor lysate was loaded overnight onto monocyte-derived dendritic cells grown about 7 days with IL-4 and GM-CSF.

TCRB CDR3 was amplified from 2 ug genomic DNA or less. Amplification used 60 V beta primers and 13 J beta primers. The table came from immunoSEQ multiplex PCR; TCRdb's copy has only in-frame clones and leaves some out. There are approximately 93,000 clones in the sample; approximately 81% occur only once, and 8.5% lies in the top ten. Overall study findings and caveats: Longer survival after dendritic cell vaccination followed higher pretreatment TIL content.

The time point was: after dendritic cell vaccination, including at tumor progression/relapse. Unmatched junction bases numbered 7, after V lost 2 bases and J lost 3 bases. Per germline, CDR1 SGHRS and CDR2 YFSETQ. The CDR3 sequence is 15 residues long. This clone appeared once. Its target is unknown. The rearrangement uses TRBV5-1 and TRBJ1-1, with 7 bases aligning to TRBD1. The clonotype comes from a human donor with glioblastoma. The input for sequencing was blood, taken after dendritic cell vaccination. CDR3 DNA: TGCGCCAGCAGCTTCTACAGGGGACGGGACACTGAAGCTTTCTTT. It encodes CASSFYRGRDTEAFF.